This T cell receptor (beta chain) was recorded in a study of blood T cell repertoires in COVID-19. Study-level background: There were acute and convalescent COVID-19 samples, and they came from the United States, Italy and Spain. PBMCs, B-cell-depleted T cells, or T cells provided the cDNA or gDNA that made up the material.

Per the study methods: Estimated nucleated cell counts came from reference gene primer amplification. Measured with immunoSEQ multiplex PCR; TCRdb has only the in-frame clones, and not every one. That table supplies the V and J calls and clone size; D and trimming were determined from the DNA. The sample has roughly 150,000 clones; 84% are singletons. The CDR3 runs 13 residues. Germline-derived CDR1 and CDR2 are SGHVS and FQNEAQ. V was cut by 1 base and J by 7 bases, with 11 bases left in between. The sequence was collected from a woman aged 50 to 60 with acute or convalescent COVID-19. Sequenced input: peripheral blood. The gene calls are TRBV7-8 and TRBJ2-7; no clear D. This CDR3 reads CASSLVAPGEQYF. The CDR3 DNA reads TGTGCCAGCAGCTTAGTCGCCCCCGGGGAGCAGTACTTC.